This T cell receptor beta chain was profiled in a study of blood T cell repertoires in COVID-19. About the study: Acute and convalescent COVID-19 specimens originated in the United States, Italy and Spain. The cDNA or gDNA used as material had been derived from T cells, B-cell-depleted T cells, or PBMCs.

Germline V lookup: CDR1 KGHDR, CDR2 SFDVKD. V was trimmed by 6 bases and J by 6 bases, leaving 11 bases between them. This CDR3 has 13 amino acids. Original analysis: Amplification from reference gene primers served as the basis for estimated nucleated cell counts. Method: immunoSEQ multiplex PCR; TCRdb's copy keeps in-frame clones and lacks some. That table furnishes V, J and clone size, whereas the DNA furnished D and trimming. Of fewer than 350,000 clones in the sample, 75% to 90% are singletons; the top ten hold less than 2.5%. The sequence was collected from a woman in her twenties or thirties who had recovered from COVID-19. The chain has TRBV24-1 and TRBJ2-1, with D possibly TRBD1 on 6 matching bases. Material for sequencing was peripheral blood. The CDR3 loop reads CATSSGTSNEQFF. The CDR3 nucleotides are TGTGCCACCAGTTCCGGGACATCCAATGAGCAGTTCTTC.